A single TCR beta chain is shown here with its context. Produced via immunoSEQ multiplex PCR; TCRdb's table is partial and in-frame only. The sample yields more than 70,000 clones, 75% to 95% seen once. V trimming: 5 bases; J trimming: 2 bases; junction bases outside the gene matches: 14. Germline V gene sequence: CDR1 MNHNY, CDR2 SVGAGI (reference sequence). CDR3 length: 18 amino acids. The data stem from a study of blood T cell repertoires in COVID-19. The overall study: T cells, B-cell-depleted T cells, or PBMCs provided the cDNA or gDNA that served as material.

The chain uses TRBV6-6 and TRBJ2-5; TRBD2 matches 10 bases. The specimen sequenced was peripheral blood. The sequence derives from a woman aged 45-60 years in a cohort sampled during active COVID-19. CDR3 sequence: CASSLLAGTSRLQETQYF. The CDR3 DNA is TGTGCCAGCAGTCTACTAGCGGGGACCTCCCGACTTCAAGAGACCCAGTACTTC.